A single sample is the source of the 24 T cell receptor beta chains below, sequenced in a study of blood T cell repertoires in COVID-19. The data were produced by immunoSEQ multiplex PCR, yet TCRdb's version contains in-frame clones alone and is incomplete. The repertoire includes some 95,000 clones, 70% to 90% of them detected once, and 1.2% sits in the top ten. Material for sequencing was peripheral blood. Every receptor here comes from a man aged 80 or over with active or convalescent COVID-19.

The rearrangement joins TRBV27 to TRBJ2-1; 7 nucleotides line up with TRBD2. Germline-derived CDR1 and CDR2 are MNHEY and SMNVEV (reference sequence). CDR3 length: 14 amino acids. With 6 bases clipped from V and 1 base from J, the junction kept 3 bases outside the gene matches. CDR3 loop: CASRTAGSYNEQFF. The CDR3 DNA follows: TGTGCCAGCAGAACAGCGGGATCCTACAATGAGCAGTTCTTC.

V gene TRBV24-1 combines with J gene TRBJ2-3; D might be TRBD2 (5 bases). CDR3 length: 15 amino acids. V shed 8 bases and J shed 2 bases, with 16 bases lying between them. Germline loops: CDR1 KGHDR, CDR2 SFDVKD. The CDR3 region is CATTAGGDYTDTQYF. The CDR3 nucleotides read TGTGCCACCACTGCGGGCGGAGACTACACAGATACGCAGTATTTT.

V and J are TRBV27 and TRBJ2-2, with TRBD1 identical over 9 bases. The CDR3 length is 15 residues. V shed 5 bases and J 1 base; nucleotides not matched to a gene: 2. The germline CDR1 and CDR2 sequences are MNHEY and SMNVEV (reference sequence). CDR3 sequence reads: CASSQDRGNTGELFF. As DNA, the CDR3 is TGTGCCAGCAGTCAGGACAGGGGGAACACCGGGGAGCTGTTTTTT.

The chain joins TRBV28 to TRBJ2-5; weak D call: TRBD2 (5 bases). CDR1 and CDR2 (germline): MDHEN, SYDVKM. CDR3 size: 14 residues. V dropped 7 bases and J dropped 0 bases, with 12 bases sitting between them. The CDR3 DNA reads TGTGCCAGCACTACCTCGGGGTACCAAGAGACCCAGTACTTC. Encoded protein: CASTTSGYQETQYF.

The chain uses TRBV5-1 and TRBJ1-2; 7 nucleotides align to TRBD1. Trimming removed 6 bases from V and 6 bases from J; junction bases left unmatched: 8. The CDR3 runs 13 residues. Looked up from germline, CDR1 is SGHRS and CDR2 is YFSETQ. CDR3 loop: CASTRDRVDGYTF. The CDR3 DNA follows: TGCGCCAGCACCCGTGACAGGGTAGATGGCTACACCTTC.

The chain has TRBV11-3 and TRBJ2-1; 12 bases map to TRBD2. After removal of 4 bases from V and 6 bases from J, the junction contained 4 bases not matched to a gene. Germline V lookup: CDR1 SGHNT, CDR2 YENEEA. The CDR3 loop spans 15 amino acids. This chain's CDR3 is CASSWTSGIGNEQFF. The CDR3, as DNA: TGTGCCAGCAGCTGGACTAGCGGGATAGGCAATGAGCAGTTCTTC.

The CDR3 loop reads CSVGQKNTEAFF. CDR3 bases: TGCAGCGTAGGACAGAAGAACACTGAAGCTTTCTTT. J is TRBJ1-1 and V is TRBV29-1; D is perhaps TRBD1 (6 bases). Germline values: CDR1 SQVTM, CDR2 ANQGSEA. V was clipped by 6 bases and J by 1 base, with 9 bases between them. The CDR3 length is 12 residues.

The genes are TRBV2 and TRBJ2-2; D possibly corresponds to TRBD2 (5 bases). V shed 2 bases and J shed 1 base, with 11 bases lying between them. This CDR3 region has 16 residues. Germline assignment: CDR1 SNHLY and CDR2 FYNNEI. The CDR3 DNA reads TGTGCCAGCAGTGAAAGGAGGACCATGAACACCGGGGAGCTGTTTTTT. Translation: CASSERRTMNTGELFF.

The chain links TRBV18 to TRBJ2-3; the match to TRBD2 covers 8 bases. CDR3 length equals 17 residues. V lost 4 bases to trimming and J lost 4 bases; unmatched junction nucleotides: 13. Germline CDR1 is KGHSH and CDR2 is LQKENI. CDR3 residues: CASSREGTRGGADTQYF. In DNA, the CDR3 is TGTGCCAGCTCACGCGAAGGGACTAGAGGTGGCGCAGATACGCAGTATTTT.

The chain carries TRBV5-3 and TRBJ2-7, with 14 bases identical to TRBD2. TRBV5-3 is an open reading frame whose function is uncertain. The J segment lost 5 bases and the V segment lost 3 bases, leaving 16 bases of the junction unmatched. The CDR3 contains 19 residues. The chain's CDR3 is CARSSPGTSGSGFLDEQYF. The CDR3 DNA is TGTGCCAGAAGCTCGCCCGGGACTAGCGGGAGTGGGTTCCTGGACGAGCAGTACTTC.

The chain combines TRBV11-3 with TRBJ2-1; 11 nucleotides agree with TRBD2. The trim removed 5 bases at V and 6 bases at J, leaving 9 bases unmatched. The CDR3 runs 16 residues. From germline, CDR1 is SGHNT and CDR2 YENEEA. This chain's CDR3 is CASSPEGGLAANEQFF. CDR3 in DNA: TGTGCCAGCAGCCCGGAGGGGGGACTAGCGGCCAATGAGCAGTTCTTC.

V and J are TRBV18 and TRBJ1-5, with 8 bases aligning to TRBD1. CDR1 is KGHSH, CDR2 LQKENI, per germline. CDR3 length equals 17 residues. With 4 bases clipped from V and 0 bases from J, the junction kept 8 bases outside the gene matches. The CDR3: CASSRTGGKNSNQPQHF. As DNA, the CDR3 is TGTGCCAGCTCACGCACAGGGGGTAAAAATAGCAATCAGCCCCAGCATTTT.

This clone was counted between two and nine times. This chain joins TRBV2 and TRBJ1-2; 8 bases match TRBD1. CDR1 is SNHLY and CDR2 is FYNNEI in the germline V gene. The J segment lost 1 base and the V segment lost 5 bases, leaving 3 bases of the junction unmatched. The CDR3 length is 14 residues. Here the CDR3 reads CASSSGQGNYGYTF. For the CDR3, the DNA is TGTGCCAGCAGTTCCGGACAGGGTAACTATGGCTACACCTTC.

This clone has a single count. The CDR3 spells CASSSPPGTKDSYGYTF. The DNA for the CDR3 is TGCGCCAGCAGCAGCCCACCCGGGACAAAGGATTCCTATGGCTACACCTTC. This rearrangement joins TRBV5-1 to TRBJ1-2, with D perhaps matching TRBD1 (6 bases). CDR1 is SGHRS and CDR2 is YFSETQ in the germline V gene. V was pared by 4 bases and J by 4 bases, with 23 bases between. The CDR3 is 17 amino acids.

V usage is TRBV19 and J usage is TRBJ1-3, with 8 bases lining up with TRBD1. Germline CDR1 is LNHDA and CDR2 is SQIVND (reference sequence). CDR3 size: 15 residues. V was clipped by 4 bases and J by 0 bases; unmatched bases: 2. This CDR3 reads CASSTDRVSGNTIYF. Here the CDR3 DNA reads TGTGCCAGTAGTACGGACAGGGTCTCTGGAAACACCATATATTTT.

This chain connects TRBV5-1 to TRBJ1-6; D gene ambiguous. This CDR3 has 13 amino acids. Germline V gives CDR1 SGHRS, CDR2 YFSETQ. V shed 2 bases and J shed 10 bases, with 10 bases lying between them. CDR3 protein: CASSLDDNSPLHF. Here the CDR3 DNA reads TGCGCCAGCAGCTTAGACGACAACTCACCCCTCCACTTT.

The chain employs TRBV5-1 and TRBJ1-2, with TRBD1 identical over 7 bases. Germline V gene lookup returns CDR1 SGHRS and CDR2 YFSETQ. V lost 4 bases, J lost 1 base, and 4 bases stayed unmatched. This CDR3 has 14 amino acids. In nucleotides, the CDR3 is TGCGCCAGCAGCGAGGGACAGATTAACTATGGCTACACCTTC. It translates to CASSEGQINYGYTF.

The CDR3 region is CASAGTGYGYTF. For the CDR3, the DNA is TGTGCCAGCGCCGGGACAGGGTATGGCTACACCTTC. This chain uses TRBV6-1 with TRBJ1-2; 9 bases line up with TRBD1. The trim removed 8 bases at V and 5 bases at J, leaving 3 bases unmatched. The germline V gene has CDR1 MNHNS and CDR2 SASEGT. The CDR3 is made up of 12 amino acids.

V usage is TRBV4-3 and J usage is TRBJ1-1; TRBD1 matches 7 bases. Looked up from germline, CDR1 is LGHNA and CDR2 is YSLEER. The CDR3 totals 18 residues. The V gene end was trimmed by 2 bases and the J gene end by 0 bases; junction bases not matched to a gene: 12. The CDR3 sequence is CASSQLTRTGYMNTEAFF. CDR3 coding DNA: TGCGCCAGCAGCCAACTCACCAGGACAGGTTACATGAACACTGAAGCTTTCTTT.

The genes are TRBV18 and TRBJ2-7; TRBD1 is a possible D gene (6 bases). With 3 bases removed from V and 5 bases from J, the gap between germline ends came to 17 bases. Germline loops: CDR1 KGHSH, CDR2 LQKENI. The CDR3 totals 15 residues. In DNA, the CDR3 is TGTGCCAGCTCACCTCGACAGGACCTTTCTAACGAGCAGTACTTC. As protein: CASSPRQDLSNEQYF.

The chain recombines TRBV6-5 with TRBJ2-1; tentatively, D is TRBD2 (6 bases). V shed 7 bases and J shed 4 bases, with 11 bases lying between them. The CDR3 loop spans 13 amino acids. Germline CDR1 is MNHEY and CDR2 is SVGAGI. The CDR3 DNA is TGTGCCAGCACTCAGGACTATTACAATGAGCAGTTCTTC. It encodes CASTQDYYNEQFF.

The rearrangement joins TRBV19 to TRBJ1-2; no reliable D call. The V and J ends lost 3 bases and 0 bases respectively, with 8 bases between them. Germline CDR1 LNHDA, CDR2 SQIVND (reference sequence). This CDR3 is 14 amino acids long. The CDR3 reads CASSISPANYGYTF. In DNA, the CDR3 is TGTGCCAGTAGTATTTCCCCTGCTAACTATGGCTACACCTTC.

V usage is TRBV5-1 and J usage is TRBJ2-7, with a tentative D call TRBD1 (5 bases). The CDR3 covers 15 residues. V was cut by 2 bases and J by 1 base, with 13 bases left in between. Germline CDR1 reads SGHRS; CDR2 reads YFSETQ. The CDR3 here is CASSLGVGDSYEQYF. In DNA form, the CDR3 reads TGCGCCAGCAGCTTAGGGGTAGGGGATTCCTACGAGCAGTACTTC.

This clone was detected a few times. V gene TRBV5-1 combines with J gene TRBJ2-3; a weak D match, TRBD2 (7 bases). Germline lookup yields CDR1 SGHRS and CDR2 YFSETQ. The CDR3 contains 15 residues. V was clipped by 4 bases and J by 7 bases, with 19 bases between them. CDR3 sequence reads: CASSEGGTPPHTQYF. Here the CDR3 DNA reads TGCGCCAGCAGCGAGGGGGGGACACCGCCACATACGCAGTATTTT.